This T cell receptor beta chain came from a study of T-cell memory formation after mild COVID-19. Overall study context: Across donors, TCR clusters were largely donor specific. Notes on the study in general: Pre-infection memory harbored some responding clones, suggesting cross-reactive memory joined. In second-wave clones peaking day 37, SARS-CoV-2 specificity remained unconfirmed.

TCRalpha and TCRbeta libraries used 5'RACE with constant-segment primers and UMIs. TCRdb used MiXCR to reprocess the 5' RACE reads, holding one entry per CDR3 protein. The sample consists of roughly 340,000 distinct CDR3 sequences, 20% to 25% of them appearing once. Points on this clonotype: Its antigen is not identified.

The origin of this receptor is a man aged 18 to 30 who had mild COVID-19 (a few samples of this study predate the infection). Cell type and time point are not known. What was sequenced was PBMCs or a T cell subset sorted from them (not recorded which).

CDR3 region: CASSLWASQETQYF. The DNA for the CDR3 is TGTGCCAGCAGCTTATGGGCCAGTCAAGAGACCCAGTACTTC. The V gene is TRBV11-2, the J gene TRBJ2-5; D is undetermined. Germline V gives CDR1 SGHAT, CDR2 FQNNGV. V gave up 2 bases and J gave up 2 bases, with 9 bases separating them. The length of the CDR3 is 14 residues.